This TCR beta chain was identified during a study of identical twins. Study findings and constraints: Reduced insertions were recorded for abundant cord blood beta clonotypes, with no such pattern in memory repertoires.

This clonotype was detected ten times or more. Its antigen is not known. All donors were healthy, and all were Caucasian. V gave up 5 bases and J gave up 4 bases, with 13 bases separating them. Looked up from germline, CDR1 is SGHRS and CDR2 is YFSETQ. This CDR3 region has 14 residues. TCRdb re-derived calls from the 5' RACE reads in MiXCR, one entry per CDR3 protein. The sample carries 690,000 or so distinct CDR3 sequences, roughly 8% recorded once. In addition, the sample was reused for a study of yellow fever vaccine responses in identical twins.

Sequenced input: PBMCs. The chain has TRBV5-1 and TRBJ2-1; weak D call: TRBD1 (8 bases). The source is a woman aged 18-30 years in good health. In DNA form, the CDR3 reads TGCGCCAGCAGAACAGGGGGGGGTTACAATGAGCAGTTCTTC. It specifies CASRTGGGYNEQFF.